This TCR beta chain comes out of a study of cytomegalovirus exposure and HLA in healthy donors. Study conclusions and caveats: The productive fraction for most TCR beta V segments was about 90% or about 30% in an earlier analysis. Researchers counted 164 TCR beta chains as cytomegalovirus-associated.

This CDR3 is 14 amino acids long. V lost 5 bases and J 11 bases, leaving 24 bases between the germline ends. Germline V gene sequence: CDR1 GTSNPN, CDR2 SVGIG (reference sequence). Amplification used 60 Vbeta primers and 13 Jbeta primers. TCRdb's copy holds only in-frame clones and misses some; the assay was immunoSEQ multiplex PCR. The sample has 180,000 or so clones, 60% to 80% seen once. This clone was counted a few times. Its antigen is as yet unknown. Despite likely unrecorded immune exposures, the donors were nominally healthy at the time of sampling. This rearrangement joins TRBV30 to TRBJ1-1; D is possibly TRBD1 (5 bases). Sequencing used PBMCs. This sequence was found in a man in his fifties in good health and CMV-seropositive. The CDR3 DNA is TGTGCCTGGGTCACCCCGTGGAGGGGCGATGGTGCTTTCTTT. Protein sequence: CAWVTPWRGDGAFF.